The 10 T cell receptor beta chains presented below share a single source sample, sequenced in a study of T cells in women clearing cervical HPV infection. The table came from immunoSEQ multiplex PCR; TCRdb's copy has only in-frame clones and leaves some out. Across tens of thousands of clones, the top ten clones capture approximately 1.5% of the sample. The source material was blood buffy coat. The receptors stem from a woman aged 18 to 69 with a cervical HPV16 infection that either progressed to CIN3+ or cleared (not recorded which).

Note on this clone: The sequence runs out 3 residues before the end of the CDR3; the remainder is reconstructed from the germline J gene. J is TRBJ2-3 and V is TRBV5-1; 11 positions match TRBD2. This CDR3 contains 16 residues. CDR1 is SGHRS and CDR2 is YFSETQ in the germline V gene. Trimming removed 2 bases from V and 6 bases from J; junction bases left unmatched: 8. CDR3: CASSFAVAGGPDTQYF. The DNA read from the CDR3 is TGCGCCAGCAGCTTTGCTGTAGCGGGGGGGCCGGATACG.

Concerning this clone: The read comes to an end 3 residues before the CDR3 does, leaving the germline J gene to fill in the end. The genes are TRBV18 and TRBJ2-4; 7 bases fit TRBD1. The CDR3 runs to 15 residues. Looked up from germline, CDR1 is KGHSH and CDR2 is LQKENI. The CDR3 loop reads CASSANRGVNYGQYF. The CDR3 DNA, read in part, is TGTGCCAGCTCAGCCAACAGGGGCGTTAACTATGGT.

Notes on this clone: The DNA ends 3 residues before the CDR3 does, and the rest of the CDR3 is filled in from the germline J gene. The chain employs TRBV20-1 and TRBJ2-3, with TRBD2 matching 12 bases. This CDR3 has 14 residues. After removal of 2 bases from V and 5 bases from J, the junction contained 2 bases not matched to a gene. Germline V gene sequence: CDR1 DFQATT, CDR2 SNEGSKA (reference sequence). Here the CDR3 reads CSARPGLAGDTQYF. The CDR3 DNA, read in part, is TGCAGTGCTAGACCGGGACTAGCGGGAGATACG.

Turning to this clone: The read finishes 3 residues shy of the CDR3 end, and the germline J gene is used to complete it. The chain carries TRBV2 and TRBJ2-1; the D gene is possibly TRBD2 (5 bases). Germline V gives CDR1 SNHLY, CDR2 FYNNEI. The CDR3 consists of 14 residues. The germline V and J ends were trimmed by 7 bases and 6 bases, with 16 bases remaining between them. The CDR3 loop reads CASKSGNRFNEQFF. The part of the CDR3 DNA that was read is TGTGCCAGCAAATCGGGGAATCGGTTCAATGAG. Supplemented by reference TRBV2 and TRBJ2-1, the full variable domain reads EPEVTQTPSHQVTQMGQEVILRCVPISNHLYFYWYRQILGQKVEFLVSFYNNEISEKSEIFDDQFSVERPDGSNFTLKIRSTKLEDSAMYFCASKSGNRFNEQFFGPGTRLTVL.

The CDR3 here is CASSPSQGAYNSPLHF. Partial CDR3 DNA: TGTGCCAGCTCACCTAGCCAGGGGGCTTATAATTCACCC. This chain uses TRBV18 with TRBJ1-6; 8 bases align to TRBD1. The CDR3 goes on 3 residues after the read ends, and that part is filled in from the germline J gene. Per the germline V gene, CDR1 is KGHSH and CDR2 is LQKENI. The CDR3 extends over 16 amino acids. Trimming took 3 bases from V and 4 from J; bases not matched to a gene: 5.

The sequenced part of the CDR3 DNA is TGCAGTGCTCCCGGGACTGGGGTGTGGGAGTCACCC. Translated: CSAPGTGVWESP. The whole CDR3 protein is CSAPGTGVWESPLHF. This chain connects TRBV20-1 to TRBJ1-6; tentatively, D is TRBD1 (5 bases). The CDR3 end falls 3 residues outside the read, so it is completed with the germline J gene. Trimming took off 5 bases at V and 10 bases at J, with 21 bases between the two ends. Germline CDR1 reads DFQATT; CDR2 reads SNEGSKA (reference sequence). This CDR3 is 15 amino acids long.

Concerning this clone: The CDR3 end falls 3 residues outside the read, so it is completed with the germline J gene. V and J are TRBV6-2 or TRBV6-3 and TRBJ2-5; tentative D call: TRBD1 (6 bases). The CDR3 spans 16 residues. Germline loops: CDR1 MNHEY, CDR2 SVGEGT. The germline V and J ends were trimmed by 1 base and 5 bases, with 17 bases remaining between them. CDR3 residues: CASSYLGALGDETQYF. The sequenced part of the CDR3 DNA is TGTGCCAGCAGTTACTTGGGGGCCCTAGGTGATGAGACC.

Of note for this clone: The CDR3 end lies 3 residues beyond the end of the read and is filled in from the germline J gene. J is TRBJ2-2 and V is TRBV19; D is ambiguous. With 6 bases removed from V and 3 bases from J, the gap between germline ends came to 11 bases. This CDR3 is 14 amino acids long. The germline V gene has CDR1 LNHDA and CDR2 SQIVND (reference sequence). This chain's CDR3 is CASRHDTYTGELFF. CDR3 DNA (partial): TGTGCCAGTAGGCATGACACCTACACCGGGGAG.

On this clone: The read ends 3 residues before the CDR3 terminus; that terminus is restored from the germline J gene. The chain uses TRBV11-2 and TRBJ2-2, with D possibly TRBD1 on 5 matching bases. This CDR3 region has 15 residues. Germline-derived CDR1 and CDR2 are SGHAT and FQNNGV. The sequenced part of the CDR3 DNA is TGTGCCAGCAGCTTCCAGGCCTCTGGGGCCAACGTG. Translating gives CASSFQASGANV. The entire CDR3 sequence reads CASSFQASGANVLFF. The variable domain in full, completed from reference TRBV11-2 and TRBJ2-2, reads EAGVAQSPRYKIIEKRQSVAFWCNPISGHATLYWYQQILGQGPKLLIQFQNNGVVDDSQLPKDRFSAERLKGVDSTLKIQPAKLEDSAVYLCASSFQASGANVLFFGEGSRLTVL.

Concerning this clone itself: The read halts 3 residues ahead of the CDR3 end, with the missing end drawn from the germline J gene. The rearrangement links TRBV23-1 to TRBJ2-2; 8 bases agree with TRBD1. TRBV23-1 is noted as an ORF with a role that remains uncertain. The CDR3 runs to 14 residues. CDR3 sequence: CASIPTGEGEKLFF. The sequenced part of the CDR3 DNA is TGCGCCAGCATCCCGACAGGGGAAGGGGAAAAG.